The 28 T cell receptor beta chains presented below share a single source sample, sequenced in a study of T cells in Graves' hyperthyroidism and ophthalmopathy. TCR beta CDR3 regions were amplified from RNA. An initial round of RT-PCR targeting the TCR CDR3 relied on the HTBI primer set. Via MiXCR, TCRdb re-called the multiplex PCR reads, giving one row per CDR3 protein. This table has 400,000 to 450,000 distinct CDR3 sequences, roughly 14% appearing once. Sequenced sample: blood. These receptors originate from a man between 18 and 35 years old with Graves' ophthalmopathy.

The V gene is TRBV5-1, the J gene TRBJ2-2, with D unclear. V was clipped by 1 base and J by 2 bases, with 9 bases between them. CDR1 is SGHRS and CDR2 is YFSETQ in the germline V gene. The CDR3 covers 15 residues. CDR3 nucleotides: TGCGCCAGCAGCTTGAGTCCAGGAAACACCGGGGAGCTGTTTTTT. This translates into CASSLSPGNTGELFF.

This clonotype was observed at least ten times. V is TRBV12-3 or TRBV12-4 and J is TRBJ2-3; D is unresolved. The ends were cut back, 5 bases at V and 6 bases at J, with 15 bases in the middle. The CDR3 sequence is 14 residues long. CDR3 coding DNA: TGTGCCAGCAGTCCCCCATCGCTCTCTGATACGCAGTATTTT. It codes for CASSPPSLSDTQYF.

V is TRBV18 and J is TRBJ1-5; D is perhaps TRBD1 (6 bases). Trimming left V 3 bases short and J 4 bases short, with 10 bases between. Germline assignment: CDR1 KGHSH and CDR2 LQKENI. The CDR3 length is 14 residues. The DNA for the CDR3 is TGTGCCAGCTCACCTTCAGGGGTAAATCAGCCCCAGCATTTT. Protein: CASSPSGVNQPQHF.

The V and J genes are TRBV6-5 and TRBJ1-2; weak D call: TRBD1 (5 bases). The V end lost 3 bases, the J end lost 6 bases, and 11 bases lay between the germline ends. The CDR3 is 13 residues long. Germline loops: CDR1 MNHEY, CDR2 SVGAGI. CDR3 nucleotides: TGTGCCAGCAGTTATACGGGGGGGAATGGCTACACCTTC. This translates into CASSYTGGNGYTF.

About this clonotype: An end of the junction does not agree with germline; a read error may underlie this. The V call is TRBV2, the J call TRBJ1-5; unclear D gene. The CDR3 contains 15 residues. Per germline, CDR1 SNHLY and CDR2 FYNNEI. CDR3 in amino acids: CASSGAVYSIQPQHF. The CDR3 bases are TGTGCCAGCAGTGGGGCAGTTTATAGCATTCAGCCCCAACATTTT.

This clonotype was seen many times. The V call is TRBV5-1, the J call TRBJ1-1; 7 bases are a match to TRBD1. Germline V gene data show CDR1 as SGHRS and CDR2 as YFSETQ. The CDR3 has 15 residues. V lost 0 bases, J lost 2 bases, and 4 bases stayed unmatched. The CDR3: CASSLGDSQNTEAFF. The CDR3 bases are TGCGCCAGCAGCTTGGGGGACAGTCAAAACACTGAAGCTTTCTTT.

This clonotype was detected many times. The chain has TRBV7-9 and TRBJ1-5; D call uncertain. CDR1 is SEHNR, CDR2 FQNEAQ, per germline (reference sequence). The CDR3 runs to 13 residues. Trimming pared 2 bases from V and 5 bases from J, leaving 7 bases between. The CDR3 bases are TGTGCCAGCAGCTTAAGGGAATATCAGCCCCAGCATTTT. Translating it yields CASSLREYQPQHF.

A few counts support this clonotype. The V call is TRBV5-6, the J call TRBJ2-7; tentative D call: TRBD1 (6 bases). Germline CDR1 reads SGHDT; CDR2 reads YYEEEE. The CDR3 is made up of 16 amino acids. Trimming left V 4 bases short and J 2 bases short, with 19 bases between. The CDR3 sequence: CASSPDKTGTPYEQYF. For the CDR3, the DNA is TGTGCCAGCAGCCCAGACAAAACAGGGACCCCCTACGAGCAGTACTTC.

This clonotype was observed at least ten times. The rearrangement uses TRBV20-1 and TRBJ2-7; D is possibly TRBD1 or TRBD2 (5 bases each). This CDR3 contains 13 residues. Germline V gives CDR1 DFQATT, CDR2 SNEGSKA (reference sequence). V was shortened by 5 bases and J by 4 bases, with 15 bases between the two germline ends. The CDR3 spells CSASGASWYEQYF. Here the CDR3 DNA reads TGCAGTGCTTCCGGGGCAAGCTGGTACGAGCAGTACTTC.

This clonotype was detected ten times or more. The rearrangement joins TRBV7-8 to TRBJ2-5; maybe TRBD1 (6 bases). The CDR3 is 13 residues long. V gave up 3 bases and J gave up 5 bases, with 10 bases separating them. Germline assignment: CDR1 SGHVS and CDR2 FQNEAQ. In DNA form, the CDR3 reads TGTGCCAGCAGCTTCTACAGGGCCGAGACCCAGTACTTC. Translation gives CASSFYRAETQYF.

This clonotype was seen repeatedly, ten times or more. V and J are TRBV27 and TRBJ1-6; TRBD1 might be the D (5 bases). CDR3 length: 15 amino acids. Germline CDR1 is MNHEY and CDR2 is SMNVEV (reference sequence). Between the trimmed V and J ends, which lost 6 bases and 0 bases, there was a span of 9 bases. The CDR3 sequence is CASRTAFSYNSPLHF. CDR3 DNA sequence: TGTGCCAGCAGGACAGCTTTCTCCTATAATTCACCCCTCCACTTT.

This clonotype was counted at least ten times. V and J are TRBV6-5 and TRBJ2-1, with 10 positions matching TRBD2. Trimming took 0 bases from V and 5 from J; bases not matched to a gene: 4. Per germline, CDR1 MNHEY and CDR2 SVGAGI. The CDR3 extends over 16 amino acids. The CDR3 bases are TGTGCCAGCAGTTACTCCCCAGCGGGGGGGGACAATGAGCAGTTCTTC. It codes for CASSYSPAGGDNEQFF.

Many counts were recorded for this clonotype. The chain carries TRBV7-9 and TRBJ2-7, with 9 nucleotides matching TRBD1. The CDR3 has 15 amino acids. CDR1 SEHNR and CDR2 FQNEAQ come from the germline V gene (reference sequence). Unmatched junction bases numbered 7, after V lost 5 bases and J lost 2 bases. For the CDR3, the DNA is TGTGCCAGCAGCCGCGGGGACAGGGACGCCTACGAGCAGTACTTC. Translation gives CASSRGDRDAYEQYF.

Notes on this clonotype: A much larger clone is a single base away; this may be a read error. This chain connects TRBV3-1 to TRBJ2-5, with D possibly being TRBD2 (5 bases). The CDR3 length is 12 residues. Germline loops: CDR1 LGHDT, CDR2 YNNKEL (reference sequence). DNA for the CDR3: TGTGCCCGCAGCCATGGAGGAGAGACCCAGTACTTC. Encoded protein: CARSHGGETQYF.

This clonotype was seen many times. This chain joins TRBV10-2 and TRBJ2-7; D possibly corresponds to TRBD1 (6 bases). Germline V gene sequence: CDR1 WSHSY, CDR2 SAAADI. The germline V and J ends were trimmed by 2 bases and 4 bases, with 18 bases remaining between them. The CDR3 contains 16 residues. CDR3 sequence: CASSERDDTGRYEQYF. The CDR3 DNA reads TGCGCCAGCAGTGAGCGGGACGACACAGGGCGGTACGAGCAGTACTTC.

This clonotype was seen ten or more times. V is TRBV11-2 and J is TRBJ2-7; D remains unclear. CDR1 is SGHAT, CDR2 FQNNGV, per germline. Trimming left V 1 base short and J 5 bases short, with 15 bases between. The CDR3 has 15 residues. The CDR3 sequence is CASSLGWQRKDEQYF. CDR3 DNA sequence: TGTGCCAGCAGCTTAGGGTGGCAGAGAAAGGACGAGCAGTACTTC.

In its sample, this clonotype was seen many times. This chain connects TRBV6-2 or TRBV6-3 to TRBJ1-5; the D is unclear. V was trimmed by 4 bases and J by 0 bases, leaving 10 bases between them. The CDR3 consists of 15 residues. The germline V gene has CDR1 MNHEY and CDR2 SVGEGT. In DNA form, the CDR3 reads TGTGCCAGCAGTTCCCAGGCTACTAGCAATCAGCCCCAGCATTTT. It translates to CASSSQATSNQPQHF.

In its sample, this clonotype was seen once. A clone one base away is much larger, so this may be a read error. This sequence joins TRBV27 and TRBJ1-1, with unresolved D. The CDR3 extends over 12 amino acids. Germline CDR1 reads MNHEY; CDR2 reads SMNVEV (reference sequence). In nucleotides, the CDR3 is TGTGCCAGCAGTGCAGGAGGTACTGAACCTTTCTTT. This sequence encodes CASSAGGTEPFF.

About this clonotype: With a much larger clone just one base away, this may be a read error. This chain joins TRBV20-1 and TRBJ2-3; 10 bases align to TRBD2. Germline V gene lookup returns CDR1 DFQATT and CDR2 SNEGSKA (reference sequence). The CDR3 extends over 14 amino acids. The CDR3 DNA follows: TGCAGTGCGCAAGCGGGGGGGCCAGCAGATACGCGGTATTTT. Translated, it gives CSAQAGGPADTRYF.

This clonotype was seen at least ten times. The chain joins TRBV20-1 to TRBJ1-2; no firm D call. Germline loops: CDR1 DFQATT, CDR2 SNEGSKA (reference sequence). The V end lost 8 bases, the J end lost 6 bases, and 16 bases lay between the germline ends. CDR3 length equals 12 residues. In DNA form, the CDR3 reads TGCAGTCTCCCCCCCCTCGGGGATGGCTACACCTTC. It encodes CSLPPLGDGYTF.

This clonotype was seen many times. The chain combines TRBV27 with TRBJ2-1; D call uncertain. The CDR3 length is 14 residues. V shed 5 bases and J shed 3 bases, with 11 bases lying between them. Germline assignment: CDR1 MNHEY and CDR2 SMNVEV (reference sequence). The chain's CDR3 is CASSPEGFYNEQFF. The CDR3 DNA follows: TGTGCCAGCAGTCCCGAAGGCTTCTACAATGAGCAGTTCTTC.

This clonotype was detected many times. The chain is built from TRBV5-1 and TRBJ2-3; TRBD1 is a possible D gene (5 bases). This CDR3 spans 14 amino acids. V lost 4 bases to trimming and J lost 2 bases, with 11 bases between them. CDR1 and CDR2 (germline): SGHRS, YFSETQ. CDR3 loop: CASSRRGFTDTQYF. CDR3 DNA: TGCGCCAGCAGCCGTAGGGGATTCACAGATACGCAGTATTTT.

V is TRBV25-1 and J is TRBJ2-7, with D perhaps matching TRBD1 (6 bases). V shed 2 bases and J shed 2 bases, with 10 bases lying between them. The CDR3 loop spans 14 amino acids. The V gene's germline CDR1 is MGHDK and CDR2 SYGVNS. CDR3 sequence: CASSELRDTYEQYF. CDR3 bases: TGTGCCAGCAGTGAACTCCGGGACACCTACGAGCAGTACTTC.

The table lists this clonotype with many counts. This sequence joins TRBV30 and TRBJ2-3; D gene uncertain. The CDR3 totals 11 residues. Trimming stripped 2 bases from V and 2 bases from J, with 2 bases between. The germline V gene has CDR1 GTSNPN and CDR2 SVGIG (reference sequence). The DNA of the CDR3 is TGTGCCTGGAGTTACACAGATACGCAGTATTTT. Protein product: CAWSYTDTQYF.

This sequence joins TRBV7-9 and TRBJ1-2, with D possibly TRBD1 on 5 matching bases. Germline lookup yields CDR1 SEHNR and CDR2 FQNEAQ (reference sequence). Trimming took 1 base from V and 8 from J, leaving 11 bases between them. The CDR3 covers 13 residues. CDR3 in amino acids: CASSLGRGAGYTF. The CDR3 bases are TGTGCCAGCAGCTTAGGACGGGGCGCGGGCTACACCTTC. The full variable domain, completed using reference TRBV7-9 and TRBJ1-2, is DTGVSQNPRHKITKRGQNVTFRCDPISEHNRLYWYRQTLGQGPEFLTYFQNEAQLEKSRLLSDRFSAERPKGSFSTLEIQRTEQGDSAMYLCASSLGRGAGYTFGSGTRLTVV.

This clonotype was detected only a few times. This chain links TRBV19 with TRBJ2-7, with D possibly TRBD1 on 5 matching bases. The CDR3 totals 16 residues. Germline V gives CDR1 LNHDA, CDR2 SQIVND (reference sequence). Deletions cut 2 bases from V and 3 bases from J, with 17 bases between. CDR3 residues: CASSIRRQGRFYEQYF. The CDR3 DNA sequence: TGTGCCAGTAGTATACGCCGTCAGGGTCGCTTCTACGAGCAGTACTTC.

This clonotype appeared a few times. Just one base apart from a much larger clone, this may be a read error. CDR3 protein: CASSQDNNEQSF. The CDR3 DNA sequence: TGTGCCAGCAGCCAAGATAACAATGAGCAGTCCTTC. The V gene is TRBV7-2, the J gene TRBJ2-1; D is unclear. Germline V lookup: CDR1 SGHTA, CDR2 FQGNSA. The CDR3 is 12 residues long.

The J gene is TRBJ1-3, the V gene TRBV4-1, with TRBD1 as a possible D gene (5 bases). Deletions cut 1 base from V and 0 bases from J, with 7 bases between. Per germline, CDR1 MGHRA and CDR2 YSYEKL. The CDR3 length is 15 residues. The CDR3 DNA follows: TGCGCCAGCAGCCAAGCCAGGGACTCTGGAAACACCATATATTTT. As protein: CASSQARDSGNTIYF.